These 5 T cell receptor beta chains were sequenced from one sample in a study of cytomegalovirus exposure and HLA in healthy donors. The primer mix had 60 Vbeta and 13 Jbeta primers. The assay was immunoSEQ multiplex PCR, and TCRdb's table has in-frame clones only and misses some. The data show some 210,000 clones, 70% to 80% seen once. The sample comprised PBMCs. Receptors were obtained from a male donor in good health and CMV-seronegative.

This chain links TRBV6-6 with TRBJ1-6; D not certain. The V and J ends lost 11 bases and 8 bases respectively, with 16 bases between them. In germline, CDR1 is MNHNY, CDR2 SVGAGI (reference sequence). The CDR3 is 13 residues long. The DNA of the CDR3 is TGTGCCTCCCGCATTAGAGAGGATTCACCCCTCCACTTT. Translated, it gives CASRIREDSPLHF.

As DNA, the CDR3 is TGTGCCAGCAGCTCACCAGCGGGAGGGCAGTACTTC. Amino acids: CASSSPAGGQYF. The chain combines TRBV7-9 with TRBJ2-7, with TRBD2 identical over 9 bases. V gave up 4 bases and J gave up 9 bases; unmatched junction bases: 4. CDR3 length: 12 amino acids. The germline V gene has CDR1 SEHNR and CDR2 FQNEAQ (reference sequence).

The rearrangement uses TRBV5-1 and TRBJ2-7; 8 bases are a match to TRBD1. Germline loops: CDR1 SGHRS, CDR2 YFSETQ. After removal of 0 bases from V and 1 base from J, the junction contained 6 bases not matched to a gene. There are 16 residues in the CDR3. CDR3 bases: TGCGCCAGCAGCTTGGTCAGGACAGGGACTTCCTACGAGCAGTACTTC. Amino acids: CASSLVRTGTSYEQYF.

This clone occurred a few times. The chain joins TRBV5-4 to TRBJ2-1; TRBD1 matches at 8 bases. The CDR3 loop spans 15 amino acids. CDR1 is SGHNT and CDR2 is YYREEE in the germline V gene (reference sequence). Losses at the gene ends were 4 bases for V and 5 bases for J; bases not matched to a gene: 8. CDR3 DNA sequence: TGTGCCAGCAGCCTCGGACAGGGCGGGAACAATGAGCAGTTCTTC. Translation: CASSLGQGGNNEQFF.

This clone came up a few times. The chain joins TRBV28 to TRBJ1-1; no clear D gene. The CDR3 extends over 14 amino acids. Trimming left V 8 bases short and J 1 base short, with 14 bases between. Germline CDR1 and CDR2: MDHEN and SYDVKM. The CDR3 reads CASRETGRNTEAFF. For the CDR3, the DNA is TGTGCCAGCCGCGAGACGGGGAGGAACACTGAAGCTTTCTTT.